These T cell receptor beta chains were read from a single sample in a study of blood T cell repertoires in COVID-19. Repertoires were generated with immunoSEQ multiplex PCR, while TCRdb's copy carries only in-frame clones and drops some. The top ten clones hold approximately 14% of a sample with about 280,000 clones, 75% to 90% of them seen once. The specimen was peripheral blood. These receptors were collected from a woman in her seventies with COVID-19, enrolled during active disease. CDR3s include the opening cysteine and the closing phenylalanine or tryptophan. The D gene is left open where the match is weak. Where a row states a size, it is once, few, many or the class of an expanded clone; other rows omit it.

CDR3 protein: CASSLEGAYEQYF
CDR3 DNA: TGCGCCAGCAGCCTGGAAGGGGCCTACGAGCAGTACTTC
J gene: TRBJ2-7
V gene: TRBV5-1
D gene: NA
clone size: NA

CDR3 protein: CASSPRAGAQGYGYTF
CDR3 DNA: TGTGCCAGCAGCCCGAGAGCAGGGGCGCAGGGCTATGGCTACACCTTC
J gene: TRBJ1-2
V gene: TRBV7-9
D gene: NA
clone size: few

CDR3 protein: CASSTGGSYEQYF
CDR3 DNA: TGTGCCAGCAGTACAGGGGGTAGCTACGAGCAGTACTTC
J gene: TRBJ2-7
V gene: TRBV6-5
D gene: TRBD1
clone size: NA

CDR3 protein: CASSAGLNTEAFF
CDR3 DNA: TGTGCCAGCAGTGCAGGGCTGAACACTGAAGCTTTCTTT
J gene: TRBJ1-1
V gene: TRBV2
D gene: NA
clone size: NA

CDR3 protein: CASSVLGESSYEQYF
CDR3 DNA: TGTGCCAGCAGCGTACTGGGAGAGAGCTCCTACGAGCAGTACTTC
J gene: TRBJ2-7
V gene: TRBV9
D gene: NA
clone size: NA

CDR3 protein: CATSDSGTGDVSYEQYF
CDR3 DNA: TGTGCCACCAGTGATTCTGGGACAGGGGATGTCTCCTACGAGCAGTACTTC
J gene: TRBJ2-7
V gene: TRBV24-1
D gene: TRBD1
clone size: NA

CDR3 protein: CASSLRGGNTEAFF
CDR3 DNA: TGTGCCAGCAGCTTAAGGGGAGGGAACACTGAAGCTTTCTTT
J gene: TRBJ1-1
V gene: TRBV11-2
D gene: NA
clone size: NA

CDR3 protein: CASSADAGLGTDTQYF
CDR3 DNA: TGTGCCAGCAGCGCCGACGCAGGGCTTGGCACAGATACGCAGTATTTT
J gene: TRBJ2-3
V gene: TRBV11-2
D gene: NA
clone size: NA

CDR3 protein: CASRPRAFF
CDR3 DNA: TGTGCCAGCAGGCCCAGAGCTTTCTTT
J gene: TRBJ1-1
V gene: TRBV28
D gene: NA
clone size: NA

CDR3 protein: CASNRGGYGYTF
CDR3 DNA: TGTGCCAGCAATCGGGGAGGTTATGGCTACACCTTC
J gene: TRBJ1-2
V gene: TRBV12-3/TRBV12-4
D gene: NA
clone size: NA

CDR3 protein: CASSAPGTGITTEAFF
CDR3 DNA: TGTGCCAGTAGTGCCCCCGGGACAGGTATTACCACTGAAGCTTTCTTT
J gene: TRBJ1-1
V gene: TRBV19
D gene: TRBD1
clone size: once

CDR3 protein: CASSWTVQNGYTF
CDR3 DNA: TGTGCCAGCAGCTGGACAGTTCAGAATGGCTACACCTTC
J gene: TRBJ1-2
V gene: TRBV7-9
D gene: NA
clone size: NA

CDR3 protein: CASSYPPGQGPYNSPLHF
CDR3 DNA: TGTGCCAGTAGTTACCCTCCGGGACAGGGACCCTATAATTCACCCCTCCACTTT
J gene: TRBJ1-6
V gene: TRBV19
D gene: TRBD1
clone size: NA

CDR3 protein: CAISESTTNGPNQPQHF
CDR3 DNA: TGTGCCATCAGTGAGTCGACTACAAATGGCCCTAATCAGCCCCAGCATTTT
J gene: TRBJ1-5
V gene: TRBV10-3
D gene: NA
clone size: NA

CDR3 protein: CSALRADTQYF
CDR3 DNA: TGCAGTGCCCTCCGAGCGGATACGCAGTATTTT
J gene: TRBJ2-3
V gene: TRBV20-1
D gene: NA
clone size: NA

CDR3 protein: CASSRGLNTEAFF
CDR3 DNA: TGTGCCAGCAGCAGGGGGCTGAACACTGAAGCTTTCTTT
J gene: TRBJ1-1
V gene: TRBV7-8
D gene: TRBD1
clone size: NA

CDR3 protein: CAWSVGDFATQYF
CDR3 DNA: TGTGCCTGGAGTGTTGGTGACTTTGCGACCCAGTACTTC
J gene: TRBJ2-5
V gene: TRBV30
D gene: NA
clone size: NA

CDR3 protein: CSVDEATGGGYGYTF
CDR3 DNA: TGCAGCGTCGACGAGGCGACAGGGGGGGGCTATGGCTACACCTTC
J gene: TRBJ1-2
V gene: TRBV29-1
D gene: TRBD1
clone size: NA

CDR3 protein: CASSQDDFARYGYTF
CDR3 DNA: TGCGCCAGCAGCCAAGATGACTTCGCTCGGTATGGCTACACCTTC
J gene: TRBJ1-2
V gene: TRBV4-1
D gene: NA
clone size: NA